These 4 T cell receptor beta chains were sequenced from one sample in a study of early T cells in non-severe SARS-CoV-2 infection. TCRdb reanalysed the 5' RACE reads using MiXCR and keeps one entry per CDR3 protein. The data contain 70,000 to 95,000 distinct CDR3 sequences, more than 13% of them singletons. The sample was whole blood. Receptors originate from an adult who was a healthcare worker with PCR-confirmed SARS-CoV-2 infection or an uninfected control (not recorded which).

This clonotype was seen only a few times. The chain combines TRBV28 with TRBJ2-7; D unclear. V lost 1 base and J 3 bases, leaving 4 bases between the germline ends. The CDR3 loop spans 12 amino acids. Germline-derived CDR1 and CDR2 are MDHEN and SYDVKM. The CDR3: CASSLFDYEQYF. CDR3 sequence (DNA): TGTGCCAGCAGTTTATTCGACTACGAGCAGTACTTC. Variable domain in full (rest from reference TRBV28 and TRBJ2-7): DVKVTQSSRYLVKRTGEKVFLECVQDMDHENMFWYRQDPGLGLRLIYFSYDVKMKEKGDIPEGYSVSREKKERFSLILESASTNQTSMYLCASSLFDYEQYFGPGTRLTVT.

V gene TRBV12-3 or TRBV12-4 combines with J gene TRBJ2-7, with D perhaps TRBD1 (6 bases). CDR3 length: 13 amino acids. The V end was cut by 5 bases, the J end by 4 bases, with 12 bases between. The CDR3 region has the DNA TGTGCCAGCAGTATCGGACAGCTTTACGAGCAGTACTTC. Amino acid sequence: CASSIGQLYEQYF.

This clonotype was seen only a few times. The V call is TRBV5-6, the J call TRBJ2-7; a weak D match, TRBD1 (6 bases). Trimming stripped 2 bases from V and 2 bases from J, with 11 bases between. Germline V lookup: CDR1 SGHDT, CDR2 YYEEEE. This CDR3 contains 14 residues. The CDR3 DNA reads TGTGCCAGCAGCTTACGGGACACCCCCTACGAGCAGTACTTC. Translated, it gives CASSLRDTPYEQYF.

V is TRBV5-4 and J is TRBJ2-5; D is unresolved. This CDR3 is 14 amino acids long. The germline gives CDR1 SGHNT, CDR2 YYREEE (reference sequence). V was pared by 0 bases and J by 4 bases, with 10 bases between. The CDR3 spells CASSLGGRGETQYF. DNA for the CDR3: TGTGCCAGCAGCTTGGGGGGTCGAGGAGAGACCCAGTACTTC.